Each of the 5 T cell receptor beta chains below was sequenced from the same sample in a study of blood T cell repertoires in COVID-19. Assay: immunoSEQ multiplex PCR; the TCRdb copy retains only in-frame clones and omits some. The table shows 65,000 to 75,000 clones, with roughly 80% occurring only once. The sequenced sample consisted of peripheral blood. All receptors come from a human donor in a cohort sampled during active COVID-19.

The rearrangement joins TRBV29-1 to TRBJ2-7; D is undetermined. The CDR3 contains 12 residues. V lost 4 bases and J lost 1, with 8 bases in between. Germline CDR1 reads SQVTM; CDR2 reads ANQGSEA. CDR3 loop: CSVGDTSYEQYF. The CDR3 DNA reads TGCAGCGTTGGTGACACTTCCTACGAGCAGTACTTC.

This chain uses TRBV6-5 with TRBJ1-1; D remains unclear. CDR3 length: 15 amino acids. Trimming took 5 bases from V and 6 from J, leaving 19 bases between them. Germline V CDR1 and CDR2: MNHEY, SVGAGI. CDR3 nucleotides: TGTGCCAGCAGTAAAAGTCGTGACACAAAGTCTGAAGCTTTCTTT. Protein sequence: CASSKSRDTKSEAFF.

V and J are TRBV10-3 and TRBJ2-1; D possibly corresponds to TRBD1 (5 bases). The CDR3 spans 16 residues. CDR1 and CDR2 (germline): ENHRY, SYGVKD. Trimming took off 0 bases at V and 7 bases at J, with 16 bases between the two ends. The CDR3 protein is CAISESTRAVGNEQFF. Here the CDR3 DNA reads TGTGCCATCAGTGAGTCTACCAGGGCAGTAGGGAATGAGCAGTTCTTC.

This clone has more than one count but fewer than ten. The CDR3 region has the DNA TGCGCCAGCAGCTTGGCCATCAGGAACGACCAAGAGACCCAGTACTTC. Protein sequence: CASSLAIRNDQETQYF. This chain uses TRBV5-1 with TRBJ2-5, with D uncertain. In germline, CDR1 is SGHRS, CDR2 YFSETQ. V dropped 0 bases and J dropped 0 bases, with 12 bases sitting between them. CDR3 length equals 16 residues.

The chain links TRBV11-3 to TRBJ2-2, with TRBD2 matching 9 bases. V lost 5 bases to trimming and J lost 8 bases; unmatched junction nucleotides: 15. The CDR3 has 17 amino acids. Germline-derived CDR1 and CDR2 are SGHNT and YENEEA. CDR3 bases: TGTGCCAGCAGCCCCCCTCGGCTAGCGGGAAGATCGGGGGAGCTGTTTTTT. Its protein is CASSPPRLAGRSGELFF.